A single sample gave rise to the 5 T cell receptor beta chains below, sequenced in a study of cytomegalovirus exposure and HLA in healthy donors. In the PCR, 60 Vbeta and 13 Jbeta primers were used. Clones were sequenced by immunoSEQ multiplex PCR, and TCRdb holds only the in-frame ones, with some missing. The sample yields hundreds of thousands of clones, 65% to 85% seen once. The specimen sequenced was PBMCs. These receptors came from a man aged 30 to 39 in good health and CMV-seronegative.

Note on this clone: Other DNA variants within this sample encode the same CDR3. The V and J genes are TRBV7-8 and TRBJ2-3; the D gene is possibly TRBD1 (8 bases). CDR1 is SGHVS, CDR2 FQNEAQ, per germline. The CDR3 sequence is 15 residues long. The V and J ends lost 5 bases and 3 bases respectively, with 15 bases between them. Written as DNA, the CDR3 is TGTGCCAGCAGCCTTACAGGGGGGGATACAGATACGCAGTATTTT. Amino acid sequence: CASSLTGGDTDTQYF.

The genes are TRBV9 and TRBJ1-1, with TRBD1 identical over 7 bases. Losses at the gene ends were 3 bases for V and 7 bases for J; bases not matched to a gene: 12. CDR3 size: 15 residues. CDR1 SGDLS and CDR2 YYNGEE come from the germline V gene. DNA for the CDR3: TGTGCCAGCAGCGCAGATTACGGGACAGCCTATGAAGCTTTCTTT. It yields the protein CASSADYGTAYEAFF.

In its sample, this clone was seen a few times. The rearrangement joins TRBV28 to TRBJ1-5, with unresolved D. From germline, CDR1 is MDHEN and CDR2 SYDVKM. This CDR3 is built from 15 residues. Trimming shortened V by 7 bases and J by 0 bases, and 13 bases separated the two germline ends. Written as DNA, the CDR3 is TGTGCCAGCATAACAGCCACTTATAGCAATCAGCCCCAGCATTTT. This gives the protein CASITATYSNQPQHF.

The V gene is TRBV5-6, the J gene TRBJ2-5; 9 positions agree with TRBD1. The closer fit of TRBJ2-7 to the DNA end suggests the J call may be wrong. Germline-derived CDR1 and CDR2 are SGHDT and YYEEEE. CDR3 length: 15 amino acids. As DNA, the CDR3 is TGTGCCAGCAGTTTTGCCGGGACAGGGCCCAACGAGCAGTACTTC. Its translation is CASSFAGTGPNEQYF.

The chain carries TRBV5-6 and TRBJ2-5, with 10 bases lining up with TRBD2. Germline CDR1 is SGHDT and CDR2 is YYEEEE. The CDR3 is 16 amino acids. Trimming at V came to 1 base and at J to 4 bases, leaving 7 bases not matched to a gene. This CDR3 reads CASSLYSGGASETQYF. In DNA form, the CDR3 reads TGTGCCAGCAGCTTGTACAGCGGGGGGGCATCAGAGACCCAGTACTTC.